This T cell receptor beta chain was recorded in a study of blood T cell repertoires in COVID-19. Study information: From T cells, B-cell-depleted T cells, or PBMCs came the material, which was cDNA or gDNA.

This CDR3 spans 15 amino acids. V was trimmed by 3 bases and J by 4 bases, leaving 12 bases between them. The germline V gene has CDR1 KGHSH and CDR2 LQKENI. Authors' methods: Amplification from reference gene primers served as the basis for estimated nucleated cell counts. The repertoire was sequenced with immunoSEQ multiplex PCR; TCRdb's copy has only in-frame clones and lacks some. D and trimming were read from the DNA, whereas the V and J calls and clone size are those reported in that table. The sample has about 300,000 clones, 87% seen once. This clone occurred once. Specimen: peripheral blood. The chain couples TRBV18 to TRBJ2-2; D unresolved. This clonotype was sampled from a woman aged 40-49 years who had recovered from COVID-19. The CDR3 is CASSPFRGVTGELFF. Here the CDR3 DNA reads TGTGCCAGCTCACCCTTTCGAGGCGTCACCGGGGAGCTGTTTTTT.